Shown below are 16 T cell receptor beta chains from a single sample sequenced in a study of response to subunit inactivated influenza vaccine. In TCRdb, the RT-PCR reads were re-called with MiXCR into one record per CDR3 protein. The data contain about 700,000 distinct CDR3 sequences, less than 20% of them singletons. The sequenced sample was PBMCs from blood, obtained 11 to 12 days after vaccination. The receptors come from a man between 45 and 60 years old who received an inactivated influenza vaccine.

CDR3: CSARDSGRSEQFF. The CDR3 coding sequence is TGCAGTGCTAGAGATTCAGGGAGGAGTGAGCAGTTCTTC. J is TRBJ2-1 and V is TRBV20-1; a possible D gene is TRBD2 (6 bases). V lost 0 bases and J 9 bases, leaving 12 bases between the germline ends. The CDR3 is made up of 13 amino acids. In germline, CDR1 is DFQATT, CDR2 SNEGSKA (reference sequence).

This clonotype was seen only a few times. This chain joins TRBV20-1 and TRBJ2-1; the match to TRBD2 covers 8 bases. Germline assignment: CDR1 DFQATT and CDR2 SNEGSKA (reference sequence). The CDR3 is 15 residues long. The V gene end was trimmed by 3 bases and the J gene end by 5 bases; junction bases not matched to a gene: 9. The CDR3 sequence is CSARAGGLANNEQFF. The CDR3 DNA is TGCAGTGCTAGGGCCGGAGGACTAGCTAACAATGAGCAGTTCTTC.

This clonotype showed up just a few times. The chain combines TRBV19 with TRBJ2-7; 7 bases fit TRBD1. From germline, CDR1 is LNHDA and CDR2 SQIVND (reference sequence). The CDR3 runs to 14 residues. V trimming: 2 bases; J trimming: 0 bases; junction bases outside the gene matches: 1. Here the CDR3 reads CASSIRDSSYEQYF. The DNA for the CDR3 is TGTGCCAGTAGTATACGGGACAGCTCCTACGAGCAGTACTTC.

V is TRBV11-1 and J is TRBJ2-3; weak D call: TRBD2 (5 bases). Trimming cost V 4 bases and J 2 bases, with 16 bases left between them. This CDR3 is built from 16 residues. Germline CDR1 SGHAT, CDR2 FQDESV (reference sequence). The CDR3 sequence is CASSSKEGRYTDTQYF. CDR3 in DNA: TGTGCCAGCAGCTCCAAAGAGGGCCGTTACACAGATACGCAGTATTTT.

The genes are TRBV5-6 and TRBJ2-7; TRBD2 matches at 8 bases. V shed 3 bases and J 3 bases; nucleotides not matched to a gene: 11. This CDR3 is built from 16 residues. In germline, CDR1 is SGHDT, CDR2 YYEEEE. CDR3 residues: CASSSRGAGTLYEQYF. The CDR3, as DNA: TGTGCCAGCAGCTCGCGGGGGGCGGGCACGCTCTACGAGCAGTACTTC.

The chain employs TRBV7-2 and TRBJ2-5, with 8 bases lining up with TRBD2. The germline CDR1 and CDR2 sequences are SGHTA and FQGNSA. The J segment lost 4 bases and the V segment lost 1 base, leaving 8 bases of the junction unmatched. There are 16 residues in the CDR3. The CDR3, as DNA: TGTGCCAGCAGCTTAGGTTCTGCGGGGGGATCAGAGACCCAGTACTTC. The encoded protein is CASSLGSAGGSETQYF.

The genes are TRBV19 and TRBJ1-1; D remains ambiguous. The CDR3 is 15 residues long. Trimming removed 7 bases from V and 4 bases from J, with 19 bases in between. CDR1 and CDR2 from the germline V gene are LNHDA and SQIVND (reference sequence). This chain's CDR3 is CASTAGRVRGTEAFF. CDR3 in DNA: TGTGCCAGTACGGCAGGAAGGGTGCGCGGCACTGAAGCTTTCTTT.

This clonotype turned up a few times. The chain employs TRBV20-1 and TRBJ2-1, with 11 bases matching TRBD1. Germline values: CDR1 DFQATT, CDR2 SNEGSKA (reference sequence). This CDR3 contains 14 residues. Trimming cost V 6 bases and J 6 bases; bases outside gene matches: 7. In nucleotides, the CDR3 is TGCAGTGCCTCGGACAGGGGGCCTTTCAATGAGCAGTTCTTC. It codes for CSASDRGPFNEQFF.

The rearrangement uses TRBV4-2 and TRBJ2-1, with D possibly being TRBD1 or TRBD2 (5 bases each). Deletions cut 0 bases from V and 11 bases from J, with 8 bases between. In germline, CDR1 is LGHNA, CDR2 YNFKEQ. The CDR3 contains 12 residues. The CDR3 DNA sequence: TGTGCCAGCAGCCAAGAGAGGGGCCAGCAGTTCTTC. This translates into CASSQERGQQFF.

The V and J genes are TRBV7-8 and TRBJ1-5, with 7 bases matching TRBD1. CDR1 is SGHVS, CDR2 FQNEAQ, per germline. The junction had 7 bases not matched to a gene; V was cut back by 8 bases and J by 6 bases. The CDR3 is made up of 13 amino acids. The CDR3 is CASGQTGIQPQHF. CDR3 nucleotides: TGTGCCAGCGGACAGACAGGGATTCAGCCCCAGCATTTT.

The table lists this clonotype with a few counts. V gene TRBV5-1 combines with J gene TRBJ1-4; D uncertain. CDR3 length: 14 amino acids. V was clipped by 7 bases and J by 0 bases, with 10 bases between them. Looked up from germline, CDR1 is SGHRS and CDR2 is YFSETQ. CDR3 sequence (DNA): TGCGCCAGCCGACTTGGGCCAACTAATGAAAAACTGTTTTTT. Its translation: CASRLGPTNEKLFF. Supplemented by reference TRBV5-1 and TRBJ1-4, the full variable domain reads KAGVTQTPRYLIKTRGQQVTLSCSPISGHRSVSWYQQTPGQGLQFLFEYFSETQRNKGNFPGRFSGRQFSNSRSEMNVSTLELGDSALYLCASRLGPTNEKLFFGSGTQLSVL.

This chain uses TRBV2 with TRBJ2-3; TRBD2 matches at 9 bases. The germline V gene encodes CDR1 SNHLY and CDR2 FYNNEI. CDR3 length equals 17 residues. Unmatched junction bases numbered 8, after V lost 4 bases and J lost 0 bases. Here the CDR3 reads CASSALAGDTSTDTQYF. DNA of the CDR3: TGTGCCAGCAGTGCACTAGCGGGTGACACTAGCACAGATACGCAGTATTTT.

This clonotype was counted between two and nine times. The chain is built from TRBV5-1 and TRBJ2-2, with TRBD1 identical over 8 bases. The CDR3 runs 16 residues. The junction had 8 bases not matched to a gene; V was cut back by 5 bases and J by 2 bases. Germline values: CDR1 SGHRS, CDR2 YFSETQ. The CDR3 DNA is TGCGCCAGCAGGCGTACAGGGGGTTATAACACCGGGGAGCTGTTTTTT. Translation gives CASRRTGGYNTGELFF.

This clonotype showed up many times. This rearrangement joins TRBV9 to TRBJ2-3; D unclear. CDR3 length: 13 residues. Germline V CDR1 and CDR2: SGDLS, YYNGEE. The ends were cut back, 1 base at V and 3 bases at J, with 6 bases in the middle. CDR3 nucleotide sequence: TGTGCCAGCAGCGTAACCGGTACAGATACGCAGTATTTT. It translates to CASSVTGTDTQYF.

This clonotype was found a few times. The chain uses TRBV5-5 and TRBJ2-1; D might be TRBD2 (6 bases). Germline assignment: CDR1 SGHKS and CDR2 YYEKEE (reference sequence). This CDR3 region has 14 residues. V was trimmed by 2 bases and J by 7 bases, leaving 13 bases between them. The CDR3 region is CASSLWGGNNEQFF. The CDR3 DNA sequence: TGTGCCAGCAGCTTATGGGGCGGGAATAATGAGCAGTTCTTC.

A few counts support this clonotype. This chain connects TRBV6-5 to TRBJ1-1, with 8 bases that match TRBD1. Germline lookup yields CDR1 MNHEY and CDR2 SVGAGI. With 2 bases clipped from V and 4 bases from J, the junction kept 6 bases outside the gene matches. The CDR3 consists of 15 residues. CDR3 sequence: CASSYGQGGGTEAFF. As DNA, the CDR3 is TGTGCCAGCAGTTACGGACAGGGAGGGGGCACTGAAGCTTTCTTT.